This T cell receptor (beta chain) is from a study of blood T cell repertoires in COVID-19 (dated by TCRdb to 2019 to 2021). Study-wide context: Collaborator samples came from the United States, Italy and Spain and covered acute and convalescent phases of COVID-19. A freely available public database, intended as a resource for researchers studying the immune response to SARS-CoV-2, is where the repertoires were released. The prospective study material was composed of cDNA or gDNA derived from T cells, B-cell-depleted T cells, or PBMCs. Samples were obtained from the ongoing ImmuneRACE study (first 160 participants) and from about 1,300 subjects provided by 6 global collaborators. The dataset comprised deeply sampled blood TCRbeta repertoires from subjects exposed to, actively infected with, or recovered from COVID-19. Nearly every sample came with metadata listing a de-identified subject ID, COVID-19 status, age in years and sex. Where available, HLA class I and class II types were taken from metadata supplied by the sample provider and were not determined by assay-based typing. Results the study describes overall, beyond this receptor: Clinical and demographic metadata were provided uncurated, with the amount varying by source and participant.

V is clipped by 6 bases and J by 5 bases, and the sequence between their germline boundaries is 14 bases long. The CDR3, cysteine through phenylalanine, is 14 amino acids long. Only CDR3 DNA remains: 42 bases, in frame from the first base. Via the germline V gene, CDR1 is SNHLY and CDR2 FYNNEI. The collaborating institutions used their own protocols to collect whole blood in K2EDTA tubes. For TCRbeta analysis, collaborator samples were shipped as frozen whole blood, as isolated PBMCs, or as DNA extracted from either sample type. Of note for this clone: It has no known antigen specificity. One base away there is no much larger clone; base qualities are not given.

The immunoSEQ Assay, a bias-controlled multiplex PCR, was used to amplify TCRbeta CDR3 regions from genomic DNA. Per the source publication's procedure: Nucleated cell counts per sample were estimated from amplification of reference gene primers within the assay. Sequence reads were collapsed and filtered to measure the absolute abundance of every unique TCRbeta CDR3 rearrangement. For each sample, productive Simpson clonality was calculated as the square root of Simpson's diversity index over productive rearrangements. TCRdb retrieved this table from immuneACCESS and kept in-frame rearrangements only. Not all clones are present; in checked studies, unresolved V genes account for under half, and no reason is known for the remainder. Clonal size and the V and J genes are those of that table, whereas D and trimming came from the DNA. The sample table lists 150,000 to 200,000 clones, roughly four fifths of them with a count of one. The ten most abundant clones make up approximately 18% of the sample.

The clonotype originates from a woman aged 80 or over with acute or convalescent COVID-19. Sequencing input: peripheral blood. The rearranged chain carries TRBV2 and TRBJ1-5; the D segment could be TRBD1, given 5 matching bases. The nucleotide sequence reads TGTGCCAGCAGAGATGGGAGGGGAGATCAGCCCCAGCATTTT. The translation is CASRDGRGDQPQHF. Reference TRBV2 and TRBJ1-5 genes cover what lies past the CDR3, so the full variable domain is EPEVTQTPSHQVTQMGQEVILRCVPISNHLYFYWYRQILGQKVEFLVSFYNNEISEKSEIFDDQFSVERPDGSNFTLKIRSTKLEDSAMYFCASRDGRGDQPQHFGDGTRLSIL.